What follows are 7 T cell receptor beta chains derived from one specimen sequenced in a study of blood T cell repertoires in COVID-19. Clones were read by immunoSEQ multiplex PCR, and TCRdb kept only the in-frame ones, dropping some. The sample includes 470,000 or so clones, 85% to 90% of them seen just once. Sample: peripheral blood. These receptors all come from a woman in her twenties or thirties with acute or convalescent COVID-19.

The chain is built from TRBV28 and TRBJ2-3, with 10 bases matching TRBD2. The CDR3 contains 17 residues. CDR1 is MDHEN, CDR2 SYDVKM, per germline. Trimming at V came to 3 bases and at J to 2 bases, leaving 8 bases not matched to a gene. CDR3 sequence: CASSFFTSGAYTDTQYF. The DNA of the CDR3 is TGTGCCAGCAGTTTCTTCACTAGCGGGGCCTACACAGATACGCAGTATTTT.

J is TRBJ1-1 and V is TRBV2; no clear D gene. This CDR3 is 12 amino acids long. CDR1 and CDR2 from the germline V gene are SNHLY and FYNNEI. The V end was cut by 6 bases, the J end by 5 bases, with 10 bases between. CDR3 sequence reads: CASSWAGTEAFF. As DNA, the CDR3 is TGTGCCAGCAGCTGGGCAGGTACTGAAGCTTTCTTT.

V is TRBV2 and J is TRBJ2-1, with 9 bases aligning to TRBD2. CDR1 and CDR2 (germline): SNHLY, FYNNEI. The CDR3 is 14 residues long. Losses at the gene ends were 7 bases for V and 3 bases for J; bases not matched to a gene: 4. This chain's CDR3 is CASMSSGVYNEQFF. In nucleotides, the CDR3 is TGTGCCAGCATGTCTAGCGGGGTCTACAATGAGCAGTTCTTC.

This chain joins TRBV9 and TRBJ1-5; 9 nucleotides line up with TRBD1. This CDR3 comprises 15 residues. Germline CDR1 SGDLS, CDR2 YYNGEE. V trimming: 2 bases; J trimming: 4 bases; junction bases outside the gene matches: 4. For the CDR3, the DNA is TGTGCCAGCAGCGTTGGACAGGGGTCGAATCAGCCCCAGCATTTT. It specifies CASSVGQGSNQPQHF.

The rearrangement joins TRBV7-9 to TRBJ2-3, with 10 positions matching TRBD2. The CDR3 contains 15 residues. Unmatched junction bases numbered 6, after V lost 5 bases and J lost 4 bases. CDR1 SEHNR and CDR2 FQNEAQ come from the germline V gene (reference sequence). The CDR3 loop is CASSAGAGGPDTQYF. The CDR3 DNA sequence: TGTGCCAGCAGCGCGGGAGCGGGGGGGCCAGATACGCAGTATTTT.

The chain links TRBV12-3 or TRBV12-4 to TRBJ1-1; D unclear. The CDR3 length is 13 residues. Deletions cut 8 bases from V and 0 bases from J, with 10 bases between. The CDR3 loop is CASFEAMNTEAFF. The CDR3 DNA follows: TGTGCCAGCTTTGAAGCAATGAACACTGAAGCTTTCTTT.

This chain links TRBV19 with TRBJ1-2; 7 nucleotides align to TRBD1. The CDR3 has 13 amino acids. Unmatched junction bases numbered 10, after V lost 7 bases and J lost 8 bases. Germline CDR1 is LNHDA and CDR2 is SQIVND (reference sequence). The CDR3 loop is CASTSTGMGGYTF. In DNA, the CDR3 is TGTGCCAGTACCTCGACAGGGATGGGCGGCTACACCTTC.